This paragraph reports one T cell receptor (beta chain). Its antigen is not yet known. Base qualities are not recorded, but no much larger clone differs from it by a single base. This entry comes from a study of OX40 agonist ivuxolimab in advanced cancers. A note on the overall study: Ivuxolimab, which targeted the costimulatory receptor OX40 (CD134), was an agonistic, fully human IgG2 monoclonal antibody. In the dose-escalation cohort, 65% to 90% of patients were male, and the mean age was around 60 years, with a range of about 23 to 85. Partial responses occurred in three dose-escalation patients, of whom one had hepatocellular carcinoma and two had cutaneous melanoma. The point of sequencing TCRbeta in the periphery was to test whether ivuxolimab changed TCR sequence diversity and drove clonal T-cell expansion. Of the roughly 52 patients in dose escalation, about 19 had hepatocellular carcinoma, some 15 had melanoma, 9 had renal cell carcinoma and 9 had head and neck cancer. The paper covers the monotherapy dose-escalation part of the phase I ivuxolimab trial, which included N ≈ 57 patients. Intravenous ivuxolimab was administered to patients every 2 weeks at six dose levels: 0.01, 0.1, 0.3, 1.5, 3 and 10 mg/kg. Prior anti-PD-1, anti-PD-L1 or anti-CTLA-4 therapy was permitted, and 40% to 50% of dose-escalation patients had received checkpoint inhibitors. The investigation overall reported the following: Low levels of normalized T-cell clonal expansion were also shown by some nonresponding patients. In partial responders in the 0.1-3.0 mg/kg groups, normalized peripheral clonal expansion was found to be among the lowest, especially among CD8+ T cells. At doses of 0.1 to 3.0 mg/kg, clonal expansion of both CD4+ and CD8+ blood T cells was observed from baseline to week 6. The antigen specificity of the clonally expanded peripheral T cells was not determined. After ivuxolimab, expanded clones were on average more numerous among CD8+ T cells than among CD4+ T cells.

Genomic DNA was isolated from the sorted cells so that the TCRbeta CDR3 region could be sequenced. The immunoSEQ Assay was used to sequence the TCRbeta CDR3 regions. TCRdb retrieved this table from immuneACCESS and kept in-frame rearrangements only. Not all clones are present; in checked studies, unresolved V genes account for under half, and no reason is known for the remainder. The sample table contains roughly 100,000 clones; only one count was recorded for approximately 93% of them. The ten largest account for roughly 0.26% of the sample. The trial excluded patients who had a history of autoimmune disease or were on systemic immunosuppression. In every dose cohort, peripheral blood was drawn for TCR sequencing at baseline, cycle 4 day 1, and cycle 7 day 1. The samples were taken from a phase I, first-in-human, multicenter, open-label dose-escalation trial of ivuxolimab. Adults with locally advanced or metastatic melanoma, renal cell carcinoma, hepatocellular carcinoma or head and neck squamous cell carcinoma were enrolled in the trial. Before TCR sequencing, CD4+ T cells and CD8+ T cells were sorted from peripheral blood as separate populations.

The CDR3 numbers 11 residues from cysteine through phenylalanine. The retained sequence is limited to the CDR3, 33 bases, with the frame set at the first base. CDR1 is given as DFQATT and CDR2 as SNEGSKA, both from the germline V gene (reference sequence). The junction shows trimming of 6 bases on V and 6 bases on J, plus 9 bases between the germline ends. Sequencing used CD4+ or CD8+ T cells sorted from blood, obtained in a trial of the OX40 agonist ivuxolimab. This receptor was taken from an adult with an advanced solid tumor such as melanoma, head and neck, liver or kidney cancer. This chain is built from TRBV20-1 and TRBJ2-1; 5 matching bases give a weak D call of TRBD2. The CDR3 is CSAGLLNEQFF. The sequenced DNA: TGCAGTGCCGGACTCCTCAATGAGCAGTTCTTC.